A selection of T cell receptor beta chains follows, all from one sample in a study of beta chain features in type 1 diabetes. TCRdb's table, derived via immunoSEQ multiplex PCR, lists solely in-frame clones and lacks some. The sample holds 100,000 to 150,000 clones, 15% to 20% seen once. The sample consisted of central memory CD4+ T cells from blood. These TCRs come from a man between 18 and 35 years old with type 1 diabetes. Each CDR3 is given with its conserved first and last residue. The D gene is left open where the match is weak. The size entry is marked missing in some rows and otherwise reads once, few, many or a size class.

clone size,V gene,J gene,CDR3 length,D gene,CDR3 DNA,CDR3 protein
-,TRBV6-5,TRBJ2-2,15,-,TGTGCCAGCAGTTACTCGATGCTCAACACCGGGGAGCTGTTTTTT,CASSYSMLNTGELFF
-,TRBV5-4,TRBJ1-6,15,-,TGTGCCAGCAGCTTGGGGCAGGGTCTAGATTCACCCCTCCACTTT,CASSLGQGLDSPLHF
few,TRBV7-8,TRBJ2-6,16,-,TGTGCCAGCAGCTTAGGCAGCCGAACAGGGGCCAACGTCCTGACTTTC,CASSLGSRTGANVLTF
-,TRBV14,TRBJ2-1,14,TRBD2,TGTGCCAGCAGCCAAGTCGGGCGGGGGAATGAGCAGTTCTTC,CASSQVGRGNEQFF
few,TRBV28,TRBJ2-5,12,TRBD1,TGTGCCAGCAGTACAGGGGGGGAGACCCAGTACTTC,CASSTGGETQYF
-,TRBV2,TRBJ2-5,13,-,TGTGCCAGCAGTGACAGTCCGCCGAGGGCCCAGTACTTC,CASSDSPPRAQYF
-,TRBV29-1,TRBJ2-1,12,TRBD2,TGCAGCGCACTAGCGGGAGGCAATGAGCAGTTCTTC,CSALAGGNEQFF
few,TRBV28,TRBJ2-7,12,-,TGTGCCAGCAGTTTAACCAGGGGGGAGGAGTACTTC,CASSLTRGEEYF
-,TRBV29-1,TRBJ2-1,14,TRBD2,TGCAGCGCCGTAGCGGGAGGCTCCTACAATGAGCAGTTCTTC,CSAVAGGSYNEQFF
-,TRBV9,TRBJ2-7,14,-,TGTGCCAGCAGCGTAGTTGGGGGGCACGGCGAGCAGTACTTC,CASSVVGGHGEQYF
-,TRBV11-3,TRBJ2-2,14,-,TGTGCCAGCAGCTTGGCGGCCAACACCGGGGAGCTGTTTTTT,CASSLAANTGELFF
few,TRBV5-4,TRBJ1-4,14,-,TGTGCCAGCAGGTCGGACTCGGGAGGCGAAAAACTGTTTTTT,CASRSDSGGEKLFF
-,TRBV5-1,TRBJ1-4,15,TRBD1,TGCGCCAGCAGCTTGGATGGGACAGGGCTGGAAAAACTGTTTTTT,CASSLDGTGLEKLFF
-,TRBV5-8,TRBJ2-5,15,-,TGTGCCAGCAGCTTGGTCTTGGGTATACAAGAGACCCAGTACTTC,CASSLVLGIQETQYF
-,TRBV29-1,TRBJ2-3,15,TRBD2,TGCAGCGTTGTACAGCGGGAGACCATCACAGATACGCAGTATTTT,CSVVQRETITDTQYF
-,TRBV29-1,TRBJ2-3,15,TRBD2,TGCAGCGTTCAGACTAGCGGGGGACGCCCAGATACGCAGTATTTT,CSVQTSGGRPDTQYF